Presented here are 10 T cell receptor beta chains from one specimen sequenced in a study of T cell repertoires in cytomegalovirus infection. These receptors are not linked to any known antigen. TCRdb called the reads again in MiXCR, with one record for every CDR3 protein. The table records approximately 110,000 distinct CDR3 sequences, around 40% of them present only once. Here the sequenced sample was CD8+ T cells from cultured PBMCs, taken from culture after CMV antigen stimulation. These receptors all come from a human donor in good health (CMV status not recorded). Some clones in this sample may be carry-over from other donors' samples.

Written as DNA, the CDR3 is TGTGCCAGCAGTTTTGGGGTGAACGATCAGCCCCAGCATTTT. It encodes CASSFGVNDQPQHF. V and J are TRBV12-3 or TRBV12-4 and TRBJ1-5, with no clear D. V was clipped by 3 bases and J by 5 bases, with 11 bases between them. This CDR3 spans 14 amino acids.

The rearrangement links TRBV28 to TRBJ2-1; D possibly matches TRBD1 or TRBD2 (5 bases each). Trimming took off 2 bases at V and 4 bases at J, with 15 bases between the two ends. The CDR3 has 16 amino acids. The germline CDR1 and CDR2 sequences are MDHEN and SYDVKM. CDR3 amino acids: CASSLRARDVYNEQFF. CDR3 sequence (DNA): TGTGCCAGCAGTTTACGCGCCAGGGACGTATACAATGAGCAGTTCTTC. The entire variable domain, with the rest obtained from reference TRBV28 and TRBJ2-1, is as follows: DVKVTQSSRYLVKRTGEKVFLECVQDMDHENMFWYRQDPGLGLRLIYFSYDVKMKEKGDIPEGYSVSREKKERFSLILESASTNQTSMYLCASSLRARDVYNEQFFGPGTRLTVL.

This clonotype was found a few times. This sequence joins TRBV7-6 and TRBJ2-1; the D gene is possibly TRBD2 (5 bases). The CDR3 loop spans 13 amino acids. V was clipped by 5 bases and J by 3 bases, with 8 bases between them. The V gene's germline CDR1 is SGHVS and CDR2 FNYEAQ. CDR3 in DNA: TGTGCCAGCAGCCACGGGGTCTACAATGAGCAGTTCTTC. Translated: CASSHGVYNEQFF.

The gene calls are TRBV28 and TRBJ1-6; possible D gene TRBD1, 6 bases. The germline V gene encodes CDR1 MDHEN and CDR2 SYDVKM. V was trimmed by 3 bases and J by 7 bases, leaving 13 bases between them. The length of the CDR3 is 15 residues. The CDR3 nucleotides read TGTGCCAGCAGTTTCAGCAGGGGTCTGAATTCACCCCTCCACTTT. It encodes CASSFSRGLNSPLHF.

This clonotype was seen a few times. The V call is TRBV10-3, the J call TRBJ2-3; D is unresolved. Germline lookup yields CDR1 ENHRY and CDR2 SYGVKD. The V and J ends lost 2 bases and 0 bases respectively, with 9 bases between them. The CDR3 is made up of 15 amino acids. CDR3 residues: CAISETVGSTDTQYF. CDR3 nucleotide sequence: TGTGCCATCAGTGAGACGGTCGGAAGCACAGATACGCAGTATTTT.

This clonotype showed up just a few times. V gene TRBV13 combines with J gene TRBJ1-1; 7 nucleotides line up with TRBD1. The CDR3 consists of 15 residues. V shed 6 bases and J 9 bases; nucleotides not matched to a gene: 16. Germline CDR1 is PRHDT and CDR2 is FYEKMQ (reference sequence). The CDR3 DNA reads TGTGCCAGCAGACCGGACAGGTCAGGCAGGGATCAAGCTTTCTTT. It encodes CASRPDRSGRDQAFF.

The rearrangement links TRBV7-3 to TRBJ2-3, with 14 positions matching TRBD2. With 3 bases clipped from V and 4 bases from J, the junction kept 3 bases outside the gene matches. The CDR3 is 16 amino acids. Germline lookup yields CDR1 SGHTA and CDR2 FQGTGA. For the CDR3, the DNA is TGTGCCAGCAGCTTCGGACTAGCGGGGGGCTCAGATACGCAGTATTTT. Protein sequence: CASSFGLAGGSDTQYF.

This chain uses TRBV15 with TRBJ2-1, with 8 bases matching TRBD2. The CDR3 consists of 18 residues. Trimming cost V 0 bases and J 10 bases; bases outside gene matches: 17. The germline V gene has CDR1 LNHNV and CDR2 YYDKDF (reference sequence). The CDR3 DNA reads TGTGCCACCAGCAGAGAACTCAGGTTAGCGGGGCCCCCTTGGGAGCAGTTCTTC. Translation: CATSRELRLAGPPWEQFF.

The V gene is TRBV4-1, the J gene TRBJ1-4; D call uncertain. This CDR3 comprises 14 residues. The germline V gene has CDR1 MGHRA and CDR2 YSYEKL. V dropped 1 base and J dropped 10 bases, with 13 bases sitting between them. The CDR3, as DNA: TGCGCCAGCAGCCAAGGTCTTGGTACTGTAAAACTGTTTTTT. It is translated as CASSQGLGTVKLFF.

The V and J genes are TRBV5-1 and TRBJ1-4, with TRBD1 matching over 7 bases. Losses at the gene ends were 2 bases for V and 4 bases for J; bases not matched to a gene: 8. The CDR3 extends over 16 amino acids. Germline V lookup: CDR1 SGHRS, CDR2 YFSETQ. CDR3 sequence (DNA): TGCGCCAGCAGCTTCGAGGGGGCCGGCGGTAATGAAAAACTGTTTTTT. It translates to CASSFEGAGGNEKLFF.